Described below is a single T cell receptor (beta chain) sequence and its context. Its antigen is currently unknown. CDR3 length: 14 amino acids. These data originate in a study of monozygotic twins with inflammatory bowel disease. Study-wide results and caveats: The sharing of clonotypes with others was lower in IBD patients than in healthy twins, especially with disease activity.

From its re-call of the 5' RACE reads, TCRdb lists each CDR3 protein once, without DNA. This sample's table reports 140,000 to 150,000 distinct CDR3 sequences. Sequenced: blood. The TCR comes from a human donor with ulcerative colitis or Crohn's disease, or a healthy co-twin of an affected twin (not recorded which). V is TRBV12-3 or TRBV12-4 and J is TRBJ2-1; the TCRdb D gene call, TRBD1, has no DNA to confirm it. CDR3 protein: CASGTGVQRSEQFF.